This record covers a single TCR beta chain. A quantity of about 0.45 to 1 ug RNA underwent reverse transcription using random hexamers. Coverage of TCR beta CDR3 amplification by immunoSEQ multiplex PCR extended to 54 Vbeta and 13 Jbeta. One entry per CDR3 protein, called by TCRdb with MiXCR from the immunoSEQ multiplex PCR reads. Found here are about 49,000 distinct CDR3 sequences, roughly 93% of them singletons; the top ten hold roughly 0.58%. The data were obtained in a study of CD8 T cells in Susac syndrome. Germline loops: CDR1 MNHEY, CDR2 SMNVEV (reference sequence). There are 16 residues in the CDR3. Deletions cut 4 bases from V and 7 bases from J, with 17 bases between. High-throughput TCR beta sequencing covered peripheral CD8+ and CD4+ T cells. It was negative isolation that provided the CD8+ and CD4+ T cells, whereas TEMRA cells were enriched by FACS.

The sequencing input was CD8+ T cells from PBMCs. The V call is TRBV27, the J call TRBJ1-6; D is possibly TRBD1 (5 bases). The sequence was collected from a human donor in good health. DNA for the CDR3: TGTGCCAGCAGTTCTGGGACGACGCCAGGGAATTCACCCCTCCACTTT. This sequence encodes CASSSGTTPGNSPLHF.